Here is one T cell receptor (beta chain) with its context. No antigen is known for it. No per-base quality is available; no much larger clone lies one base away. The sample originates from a study of blood T cell repertoires in COVID-19 (dated by TCRdb to about 2020). About the study as a whole: Collaborator samples came from the United States, Italy and Spain and covered acute and convalescent phases of COVID-19. The material from the prospective study consisted of cDNA or gDNA derived from T cells, B-cell-depleted T cells, or PBMCs. Deeply sampled blood TCRbeta repertoires from subjects exposed to, actively infected with, or recovered from COVID-19 were included in the dataset. The repertoires were released in a freely available public database intended as a resource for research on the immune response to SARS-CoV-2. The samples were drawn from two sources: the first 160 participants of the ongoing ImmuneRACE study, and 1,254 subjects contributed by 6 global collaborators. A de-identified subject ID, COVID-19 status, age in years and sex were almost always included in the sample metadata. Where available, HLA class I and class II types were taken from metadata supplied by the sample provider and were not determined by assay-based typing. Paper-wide results and their limitations: The amount of clinical and demographic metadata varied by source and participant and was provided uncurated.

Whole blood was collected in K2EDTA tubes by collaborating institutions according to the institutions' own protocols. For TCRbeta analysis, collaborators shipped samples as frozen whole blood, isolated PBMCs, or DNA extracted from either of those sample types. According to the germline V gene (reference sequence), CDR1 reads MNHEY and CDR2 reads SMNVEV. V ends up 6 bases short and J 8 bases short, with an unmatched junction base count of 9. The CDR3 sequence holds 14 residues, the cysteine and phenylalanine included. Of all the DNA, just the CDR3 is kept, 42 bases in frame from base 1. TCRbeta CDR3 regions were amplified from genomic DNA using the immunoSEQ Assay, a bias-controlled multiplex PCR. Concerning the study's data processing: Nucleated cell counts per sample were estimated from amplification of reference gene primers within the assay. To quantify the absolute abundance of each unique TCRbeta CDR3 rearrangement, sequence reads were collapsed and filtered. Productive Simpson clonality was computed per sample as the square root of Simpson's diversity index over productive rearrangements. TCRdb retrieved this table from immuneACCESS and kept in-frame rearrangements only. Not all clones are present; in checked studies, unresolved V genes account for under half, and no reason is known for the remainder. That table is the source of V, J and clone size, and D and trimming were worked out from the DNA. In this sample the table shows approximately 150,000 clones, 84% of which occur a single time. Of the sample, roughly 10% falls within the top ten clones.

This receptor was taken from a man aged 55 to 70 with active or convalescent COVID-19. This chain joins TRBV27 to TRBJ2-4; the junction holds 8 bases that match TRBD1. The material sequenced was peripheral blood. The CDR3 protein sequence reads: CASSKDREIDIQYF. The nucleotide sequence reads TGTGCCAGCAGCAAGGACAGGGAGATAGACATTCAGTACTTC.